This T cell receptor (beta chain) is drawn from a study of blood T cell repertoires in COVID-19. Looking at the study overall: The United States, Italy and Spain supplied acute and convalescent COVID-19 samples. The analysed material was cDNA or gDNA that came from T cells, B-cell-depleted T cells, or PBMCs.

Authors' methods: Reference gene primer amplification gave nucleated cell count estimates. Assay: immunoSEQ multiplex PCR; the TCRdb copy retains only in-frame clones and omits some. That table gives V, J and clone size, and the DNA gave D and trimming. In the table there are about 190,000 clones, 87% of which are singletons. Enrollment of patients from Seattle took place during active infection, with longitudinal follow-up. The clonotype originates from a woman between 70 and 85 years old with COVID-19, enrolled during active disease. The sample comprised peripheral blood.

The CDR3 protein is CAWSPGGIDGNTIYF. DNA of the CDR3: TGTGCCTGGAGCCCCGGGGGGATAGACGGAAACACCATATATTTT. The genes are TRBV30 and TRBJ1-3; maybe TRBD1 (5 bases). Germline values: CDR1 GTSNPN, CDR2 SVGIG (reference sequence). The V gene lost 3 bases and the J gene lost 4 bases, with 16 bases spanning the gap. The CDR3 totals 15 residues.